This T cell receptor (beta chain) was identified during a study of relationships among human T cell subsets. Study-wide points: A couple of pan T samples were processed with pan B cells. Bead-based sorting did not rule out CD4+CD8+ double-positive cells. No significant subset differences appeared in V, D, J use, CDR3 length or N-additions. Clones with over 100 reads held over 60% of CD8+ cytotoxic sequences.

Germline CDR1 reads SNHLY; CDR2 reads FYNNEI. Trimming cost V 1 base and J 6 bases, with 11 bases left between them. The CDR3 sequence is 14 residues long. Semiquantitative ARM-PCR amplified T cell receptor alpha and beta CDR3 regions from mRNA. Tagged nested gene-specific primers were used first, then communal superprimers amplified exponentially. Each CDR3 protein gets one entry after TCRdb re-called the multiplex PCR reads with MiXCR. This repertoire shows around 15,000 distinct CDR3 sequences, about 56% found once; its top ten account for 30% to 35%. Concerning this clonotype itself: What it binds is unknown.

Specimen: total T cells sorted from blood. V usage is TRBV2 and J usage is TRBJ2-3; D remains ambiguous. This clonotype was obtained from a man aged 40-55 years in good health. The CDR3 is CASSEGGSRDTQYF. CDR3 DNA: TGTGCCAGCAGTGAAGGCGGCAGTAGGGATACGCAGTATTTT.